This T cell receptor beta chain is drawn from a study of cytomegalovirus exposure and HLA in healthy donors. Study-level information: A subsequent analysis stated that the 120 or so validation repertoires were run on the same platform as the roughly 670 first-cohort repertoires. Study-level points and caveats: The study listed under 200 cytomegalovirus-associated TCR beta chains.

The CDR3 is 17 amino acids. The donors were members of the roughly 130-subject validation cohort (separate from the approximately 730-subject first cohort). Comments on this clone: Its antigen is currently unknown.

Profiling relied on immunoSEQ multiplex PCR, and the TCRdb table lists in-frame clones only, not all of them. The table lists over 150,000 clones, around nine tenths of them singletons, with about 20% in the top ten. The V and J genes are TRBV21-1 and TRBJ1-5; the table's D call of TRBD1 was not tested on the DNA. TRBV21-1 is a known pseudogene. This sequence originates from a young man in good health and CMV-seropositive. Sequences were obtained from PBMCs. In nucleotides, the CDR3 is TGTGCCAGCAGCAAAGCGCCGGGGACAGGGGGACATCAGCCCCAGCATTTT. It yields the protein CASSKAPGTGGHQPQHF.